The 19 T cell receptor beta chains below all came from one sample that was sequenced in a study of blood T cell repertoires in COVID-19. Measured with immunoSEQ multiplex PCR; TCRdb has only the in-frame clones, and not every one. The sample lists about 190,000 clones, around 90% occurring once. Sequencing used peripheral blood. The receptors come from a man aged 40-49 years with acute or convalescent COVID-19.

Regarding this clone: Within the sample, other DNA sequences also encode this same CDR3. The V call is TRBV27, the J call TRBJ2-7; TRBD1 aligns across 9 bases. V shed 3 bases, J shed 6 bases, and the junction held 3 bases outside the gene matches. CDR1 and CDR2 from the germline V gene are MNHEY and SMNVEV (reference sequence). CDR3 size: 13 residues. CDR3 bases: TGTGCCAGCAGTTTCGGGGACAGGGCCGAGCAGTACTTC. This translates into CASSFGDRAEQYF.

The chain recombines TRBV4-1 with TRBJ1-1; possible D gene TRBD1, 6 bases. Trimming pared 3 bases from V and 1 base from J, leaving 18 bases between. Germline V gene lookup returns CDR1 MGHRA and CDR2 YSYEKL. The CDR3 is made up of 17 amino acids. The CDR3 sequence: CASSQLRGGAGNTEAFF. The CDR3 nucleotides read TGCGCCAGCAGCCAGCTTAGGGGGGGGGCAGGGAACACTGAAGCTTTCTTT.

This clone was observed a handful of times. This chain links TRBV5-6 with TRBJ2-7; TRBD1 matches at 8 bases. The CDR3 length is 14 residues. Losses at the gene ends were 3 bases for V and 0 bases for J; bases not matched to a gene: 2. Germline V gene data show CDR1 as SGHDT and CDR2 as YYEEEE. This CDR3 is CASSSGGLSYEQYF. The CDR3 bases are TGTGCCAGCAGCTCAGGGGGCCTCTCCTACGAGCAGTACTTC.

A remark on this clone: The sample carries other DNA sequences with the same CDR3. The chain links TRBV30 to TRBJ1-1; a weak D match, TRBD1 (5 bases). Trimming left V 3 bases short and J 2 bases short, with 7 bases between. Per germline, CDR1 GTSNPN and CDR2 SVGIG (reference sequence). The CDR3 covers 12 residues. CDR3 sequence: CAWRGANTEAFF. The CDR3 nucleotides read TGTGCCTGGAGAGGGGCCAACACTGAAGCTTTCTTT.

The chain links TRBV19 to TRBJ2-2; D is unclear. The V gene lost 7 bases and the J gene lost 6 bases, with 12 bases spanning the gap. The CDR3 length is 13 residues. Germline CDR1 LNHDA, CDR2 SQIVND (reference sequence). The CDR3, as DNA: TGTGCCAGTATTAGTGTTGCGGCCGGGGAGCTGTTTTTT. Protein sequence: CASISVAAGELFF.

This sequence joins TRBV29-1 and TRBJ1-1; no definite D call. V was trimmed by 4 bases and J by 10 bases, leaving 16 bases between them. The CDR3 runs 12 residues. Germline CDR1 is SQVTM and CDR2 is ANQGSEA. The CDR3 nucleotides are TGCAGCGTTGGAACGGGGTGGGTAGGAGCTTTCTTT. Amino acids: CSVGTGWVGAFF.

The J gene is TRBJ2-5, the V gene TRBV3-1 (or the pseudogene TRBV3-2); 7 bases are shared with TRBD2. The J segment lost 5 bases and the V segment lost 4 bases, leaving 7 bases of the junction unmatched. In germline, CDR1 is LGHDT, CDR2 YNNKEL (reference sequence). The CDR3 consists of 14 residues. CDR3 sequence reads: CASSRTRGVETQYF. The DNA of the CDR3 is TGTGCCAGCAGCCGGACTAGAGGGGTGGAGACCCAGTACTTC.

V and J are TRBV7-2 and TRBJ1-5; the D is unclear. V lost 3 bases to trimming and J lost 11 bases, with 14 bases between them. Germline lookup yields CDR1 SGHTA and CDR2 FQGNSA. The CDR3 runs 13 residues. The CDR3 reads CASSFERHKAQHF. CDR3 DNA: TGTGCCAGCAGCTTCGAGAGACACAAGGCCCAGCATTTT.

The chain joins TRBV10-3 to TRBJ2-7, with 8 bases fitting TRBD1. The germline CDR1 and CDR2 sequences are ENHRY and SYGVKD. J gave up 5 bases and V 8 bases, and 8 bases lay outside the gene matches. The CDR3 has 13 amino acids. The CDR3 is CAISRDRSHEQYF. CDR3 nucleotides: TGTGCCATCTCCCGGGACAGGTCCCACGAGCAGTACTTC.

CDR3 protein: CASSQFRDRGNYGYTF. CDR3 nucleotides: TGTGCCAGCAGCCAATTCCGGGACAGGGGAAACTATGGCTACACCTTC. The rearrangement links TRBV14 to TRBJ1-2; 10 nucleotides align to TRBD1. The CDR3 is made up of 16 amino acids. After removal of 2 bases from V and 2 bases from J, the junction contained 5 bases not matched to a gene. The germline V gene encodes CDR1 SGHDN and CDR2 FVKESK.

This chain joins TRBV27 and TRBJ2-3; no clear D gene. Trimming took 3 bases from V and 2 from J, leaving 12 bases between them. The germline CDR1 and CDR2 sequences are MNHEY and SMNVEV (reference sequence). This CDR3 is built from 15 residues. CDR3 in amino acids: CASSFSTYTTDTQYF. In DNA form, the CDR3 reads TGTGCCAGCAGTTTTTCCACGTACACCACAGATACGCAGTATTTT.

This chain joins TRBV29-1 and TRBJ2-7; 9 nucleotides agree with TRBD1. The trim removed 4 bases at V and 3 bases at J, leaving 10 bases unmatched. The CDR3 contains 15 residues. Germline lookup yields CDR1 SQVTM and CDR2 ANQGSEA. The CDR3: CSVVPDRGLSYEQYF. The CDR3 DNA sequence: TGCAGCGTTGTCCCGGACAGGGGCCTGAGCTACGAGCAGTACTTC.

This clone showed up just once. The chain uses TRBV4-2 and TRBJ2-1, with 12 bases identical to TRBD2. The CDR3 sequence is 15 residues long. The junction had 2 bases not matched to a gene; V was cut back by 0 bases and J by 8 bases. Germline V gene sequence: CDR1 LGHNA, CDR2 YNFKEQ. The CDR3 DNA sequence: TGTGCCAGCAGCCAAGAGCTAGCGGGGGGGCATGAGCAGTTCTTC. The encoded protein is CASSQELAGGHEQFF.

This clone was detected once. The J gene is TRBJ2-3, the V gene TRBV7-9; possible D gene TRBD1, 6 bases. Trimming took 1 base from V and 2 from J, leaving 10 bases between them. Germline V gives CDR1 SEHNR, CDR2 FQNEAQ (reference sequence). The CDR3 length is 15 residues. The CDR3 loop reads CASSLEGDNTDTQYF. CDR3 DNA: TGTGCCAGCAGCTTAGAGGGGGACAACACAGATACGCAGTATTTT. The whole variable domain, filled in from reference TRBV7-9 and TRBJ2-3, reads DTGVSQNPRHKITKRGQNVTFRCDPISEHNRLYWYRQTLGQGPEFLTYFQNEAQLEKSRLLSDRFSAERPKGSFSTLEIQRTEQGDSAMYLCASSLEGDNTDTQYFGPGTRLTVL.

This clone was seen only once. Written as DNA, the CDR3 is TGTGCCGGGGATCGGGGGATCGTAGCGAACACTGAAGCTTTCTTT. Amino acids: CAGDRGIVANTEAFF. This chain uses TRBV30 with TRBJ1-1; maybe TRBD1 (5 bases). CDR1 is GTSNPN and CDR2 is SVGIG in the germline V gene (reference sequence). This CDR3 region has 15 residues. V was trimmed by 8 bases and J by 1 base, leaving 20 bases between them.

The CDR3 spells CASSLDAGRLETQYF. The CDR3 bases are TGCGCCAGCAGCTTGGATGCGGGCAGGTTGGAGACCCAGTACTTC. V usage is TRBV5-1 and J usage is TRBJ2-5, with D maybe TRBD2 (5 bases). From germline, CDR1 is SGHRS and CDR2 YFSETQ. Trimming took 0 bases from V and 5 from J, leaving 14 bases between them. This CDR3 is built from 15 residues.

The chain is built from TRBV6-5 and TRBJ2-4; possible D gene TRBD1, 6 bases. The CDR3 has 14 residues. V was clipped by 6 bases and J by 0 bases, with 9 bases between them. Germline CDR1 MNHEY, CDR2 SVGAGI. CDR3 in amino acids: CASSRRGAKNIQYF. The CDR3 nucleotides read TGTGCCAGCAGCCGCAGGGGAGCCAAAAACATTCAGTACTTC.

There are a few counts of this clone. The CDR3: CSVEDIYEQYF. CDR3 nucleotide sequence: TGCAGCGTTGAAGATATCTACGAGCAGTACTTC. This chain joins TRBV29-1 and TRBJ2-7; D uncertain. Per the germline V gene, CDR1 is SQVTM and CDR2 is ANQGSEA. Trimming shortened V by 0 bases and J by 3 bases, and 3 bases separated the two germline ends. This CDR3 comprises 11 residues.

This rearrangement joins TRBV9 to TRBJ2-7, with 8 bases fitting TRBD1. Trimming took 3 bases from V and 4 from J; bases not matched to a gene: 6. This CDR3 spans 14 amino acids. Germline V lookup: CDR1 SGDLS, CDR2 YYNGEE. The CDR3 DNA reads TGTGCCAGCAGCGCTGGACAGGGAAATTACGAGCAGTACTTC. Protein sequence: CASSAGQGNYEQYF.